One sample yielded the 27 T cell receptor beta chains listed below, sequenced in a study of Graves' ophthalmopathy and Graves' hyperthyroidism. Amplification from RNA transcripts yielded the TCR beta CDR3 regions. The first round was an RT-PCR with HTBI primers, and the second round was a multiplex PCR. TCRdb passed the multiplex PCR reads through MiXCR, listing each CDR3 protein once. In the table there are 400,000 or so distinct CDR3 sequences, 15% of which are singletons. Input material: peripheral blood. The origin of the receptors is a woman between 18 and 30 years old with stable Graves' hyperthyroidism.

The V and J genes are TRBV5-1 and TRBJ1-2; TRBD1 is a possible D gene (5 bases). CDR3 length: 13 amino acids. Trimming removed 4 bases at V and 6 bases at J, with 13 bases between. The germline V gene has CDR1 SGHRS and CDR2 YFSETQ. Here the CDR3 reads CASSPAGGDGYTF. CDR3 DNA sequence: TGCGCCAGCAGCCCAGCGGGGGGGGATGGCTACACCTTC.

With respect to this clonotype: It may be a read error: a sequence one base away is much more abundant. The chain recombines TRBV20-1 with TRBJ2-7; D is tentatively TRBD1 or TRBD2 (6 bases each). Germline assignment: CDR1 DFQATT and CDR2 SNEGSKA (reference sequence). This CDR3 has 12 amino acids. Between the trimmed V and J ends, which lost 0 bases and 7 bases, there was a span of 10 bases. The CDR3 nucleotides read TGCAGTGCTAGAGAGGGGGCGGGGGAGCAGTACTTC. Protein: CSAREGAGEQYF.

This clonotype has ten or more counts. J is TRBJ2-7 and V is TRBV12-3 or TRBV12-4; 7 positions match TRBD1. The CDR3 has 13 amino acids. The ends lost 1 base at V and 6 bases at J; junction bases unmatched: 3. The CDR3 reads CASSLEQGTEQYF. In DNA form, the CDR3 reads TGTGCCAGCAGTTTAGAACAGGGGACCGAGCAGTACTTC.

This clonotype was recorded many times. The rearrangement joins TRBV27 to TRBJ1-1, with D hard to call. The CDR3 runs to 12 residues. Germline V gene lookup returns CDR1 MNHEY and CDR2 SMNVEV (reference sequence). Deletions cut 6 bases from V and 4 bases from J, with 9 bases between. DNA of the CDR3: TGTGCCAGCAGGCTTAGGGCCACTGAAGCTTTCTTT. It specifies CASRLRATEAFF.

The V gene is TRBV12-3 or TRBV12-4, the J gene TRBJ2-5; the match to TRBD2 covers 11 bases. The CDR3 has 15 residues. V trimming: 5 bases; J trimming: 7 bases; junction bases outside the gene matches: 9. CDR3 in amino acids: CASSLPSGGRATQYF. The DNA for the CDR3 is TGTGCCAGCAGTCTCCCTAGCGGGGGGAGGGCGACCCAGTACTTC.

This clonotype occurred many times. This sequence joins TRBV5-1 and TRBJ2-7; no firm D call. This CDR3 spans 13 amino acids. The germline CDR1 and CDR2 sequences are SGHRS and YFSETQ. Deletions cut 2 bases from V and 3 bases from J, with 9 bases between. Here the CDR3 reads CASSLDGLYEQYF. For the CDR3, the DNA is TGCGCCAGCAGCTTAGACGGCCTCTACGAGCAGTACTTC.

V and J are TRBV10-3 and TRBJ2-5, with D perhaps given as TRBD1 or TRBD2 (5 bases each). Germline V CDR1 and CDR2: ENHRY, SYGVKD. The CDR3 contains 13 residues. V shed 8 bases and J shed 3 bases, with 13 bases lying between them. The DNA for the CDR3 is TGTGCCATCCGCGAAGGGACCAAAGAGACCCAGTACTTC. Its translation is CAIREGTKETQYF.

On this clonotype itself: A much more abundant neighbour one base away suggests this may be a read error. Without the conserved terminal phenylalanine or tryptophan, this CDR3 likely stems from a read error. The chain has TRBV7-2 and TRBJ1-1, with a weak D call TRBD1 (6 bases). CDR1 SGHTA and CDR2 FQGNSA come from the germline V gene. V shed 5 bases and J shed 4 bases, with 17 bases lying between them. The CDR3 has 15 amino acids. The CDR3 DNA sequence: TGTGCCAGCAGCCCAACAGGGACTCGGGGCACTGAAGCTTTCTTG. Translation: CASSPTGTRGTEAFL.

This clonotype was counted only a few times. The rearrangement links TRBV6-1 to TRBJ1-2; D remains ambiguous. The ends were cut back, 3 bases at V and 4 bases at J, with 9 bases in the middle. Germline V gene lookup returns CDR1 MNHNS and CDR2 SASEGT. The CDR3 length is 13 residues. The CDR3 loop reads CASSDAVAYGYTF. The CDR3 bases are TGTGCCAGCAGTGACGCAGTGGCCTATGGCTACACCTTC.

CDR3 nucleotides: TGTGCCAGCAGTTCTGGCAGGGTTACCGGGGAGCTGTTTTTT. Amino acids: CASSSGRVTGELFF. This chain joins TRBV27 and TRBJ2-2, with D maybe TRBD1 (5 bases). CDR1 and CDR2 from the germline V gene are MNHEY and SMNVEV (reference sequence). The CDR3 contains 14 residues. With 4 bases removed from V and 5 bases from J, the gap between germline ends came to 11 bases.

The table lists this clonotype with many counts. The genes are TRBV12-3 or TRBV12-4 and TRBJ1-1; a weak D match, TRBD1 (5 bases). This CDR3 has 18 amino acids. Trimming shortened V by 3 bases and J by 2 bases, and 22 bases separated the two germline ends. The CDR3 DNA follows: TGTGCCAGCAGTTTTCGCGGGGTGGGGGTCCGGCGAAACACTGAAGCTTTCTTT. It translates to CASSFRGVGVRRNTEAFF.

The sample holds many counts of this clonotype. V gene TRBV5-1 combines with J gene TRBJ1-5, with 7 bases lining up with TRBD1. V shed 0 bases, J shed 4 bases, and the junction held 4 bases outside the gene matches. Germline V gene sequence: CDR1 SGHRS, CDR2 YFSETQ. This CDR3 has 15 residues. The CDR3 region has the DNA TGCGCCAGCAGCTTGGGAGGGACAGCGAATCAGCCCCAGCATTTT. The encoded protein is CASSLGGTANQPQHF.

This clonotype was observed many times. This sequence joins TRBV6-2 or TRBV6-3 and TRBJ1-2; TRBD1 might be the D (5 bases). The CDR3 extends over 15 amino acids. The V end lost 10 bases, the J end lost 8 bases, and 26 bases lay between the germline ends. The germline V gene has CDR1 MNHEY and CDR2 SVGEGT. The chain's CDR3 is CATRDSTAGLFGYTF. In nucleotides, the CDR3 is TGTGCCACAAGAGACTCGACAGCGGGGCTCTTCGGCTACACCTTC.

This clonotype has a count of ten or more. The chain uses TRBV18 and TRBJ1-1; D not certain. CDR3 size: 14 residues. The V gene's germline CDR1 is KGHSH and CDR2 LQKENI. The V end was cut by 1 base, the J end by 1 base, with 7 bases between. The CDR3 is CASSPLGSNTEAFF. The CDR3 nucleotides read TGTGCCAGCTCACCACTCGGGTCGAACACTGAAGCTTTCTTT.

J is TRBJ1-6 and V is TRBV12-3 or TRBV12-4, with a tentative D call TRBD1 (5 bases). Trimming took 6 bases from V and 7 from J, leaving 13 bases between them. The CDR3 is 14 amino acids. CDR3 coding DNA: TGTGCCAGCAGACCCCGGGACGACAATTCACCCCTCCACTTT. It is translated as CASRPRDDNSPLHF.

This clonotype was seen at least ten times. Mismatch with germline at one junction end may stem from a read error. The chain links TRBV2 to TRBJ1-2; D unclear. The CDR3 extends over 13 amino acids. CDR1 is SNHLY, CDR2 FYNNEI, per germline. The CDR3 is CASIERSNYGYTF. The CDR3 region has the DNA TGTGCCAGCATTGAAAGGTCTAACTATGGCTACACCTTC.

The J gene is TRBJ2-4, the V gene TRBV2; 7 nucleotides agree with TRBD1. Looked up from germline, CDR1 is SNHLY and CDR2 is FYNNEI. This CDR3 has 14 residues. With V trimmed by 5 bases and J by 6 bases, 7 bases remained unmatched. The CDR3 loop reads CASSSPGGRNIQYF. DNA for the CDR3: TGTGCCAGCAGTTCGCCAGGGGGAAGAAACATTCAGTACTTC.

This clonotype was seen at least ten times. V and J are TRBV4-1 and TRBJ2-7, with 10 bases aligning to TRBD2. V trimming: 0 bases; J trimming: 1 base; junction bases outside the gene matches: 9. From germline, CDR1 is MGHRA and CDR2 YSYEKL. This CDR3 has 18 residues. The CDR3 loop reads CASSQDRTSSGGSYEQYF. As DNA, the CDR3 is TGCGCCAGCAGCCAAGACCGGACTTCTAGCGGGGGATCCTACGAGCAGTACTTC.

Comment on this clonotype: Without the conserved terminal phenylalanine or tryptophan, this CDR3 likely stems from a read error. The chain combines TRBV6-1 with TRBJ1-2, with 8 bases lining up with TRBD1. This CDR3 is 17 amino acids long. The junction had 13 bases not matched to a gene; V was cut back by 3 bases and J by 4 bases. Germline CDR1 is MNHNS and CDR2 is SASEGT. The CDR3 nucleotides read TGTGCCAGCAGTGATTTAATATGGGACAGGACCTTCTATGGCTACACCGTC. Translated, it gives CASSDLIWDRTFYGYTV.

The chain joins TRBV12-3 or TRBV12-4 to TRBJ1-1; no firm D call. CDR3 length: 13 residues. Deletions cut 4 bases from V and 2 bases from J, with 8 bases between. The CDR3 loop is CASSWVANTEAFF. CDR3 coding DNA: TGTGCCAGCAGTTGGGTAGCAAACACTGAAGCTTTCTTT.

V is TRBV20-1 and J is TRBJ2-5, with TRBD2 matching 7 bases. Germline V gene lookup returns CDR1 DFQATT and CDR2 SNEGSKA (reference sequence). J lost 2 bases, V lost 3 bases, and 6 bases had no gene match. This CDR3 is 14 amino acids long. CDR3 protein: CSASRGEGQETQYF. The CDR3 region has the DNA TGCAGTGCTAGTAGAGGGGAGGGTCAAGAGACCCAGTACTTC.

The chain combines TRBV7-9 with TRBJ2-7, with 8 bases fitting TRBD1. The CDR3 length is 15 residues. Germline CDR1 SEHNR, CDR2 FQNEAQ (reference sequence). The V gene end was trimmed by 1 base and the J gene end by 2 bases; junction bases not matched to a gene: 4. In DNA form, the CDR3 reads TGTGCCAGCAGCTTAGGCGGGGACAGGACCTACGAGCAGTACTTC. This gives the protein CASSLGGDRTYEQYF.

The table lists this clonotype with many counts. V gene TRBV11-2 combines with J gene TRBJ2-7, with 7 bases that match TRBD2. After removal of 5 bases from V and 1 base from J, the junction contained 11 bases not matched to a gene. Germline V lookup: CDR1 SGHAT, CDR2 FQNNGV. This CDR3 is 16 amino acids long. The CDR3 loop is CASSPSSTSQSYEQYF. DNA of the CDR3: TGTGCCAGCAGCCCCTCATCGACTAGCCAGTCCTACGAGCAGTACTTC.

The gene calls are TRBV6-1 and TRBJ1-2, with D tentatively TRBD1 (6 bases). The CDR3 has 14 amino acids. In germline, CDR1 is MNHNS, CDR2 SASEGT. V lost 5 bases and J lost 4, with 14 bases in between. CDR3 loop: CASSPQGSSYGYTF. CDR3 DNA: TGTGCCAGCAGTCCACAGGGATCCTCCTATGGCTACACCTTC.

This clonotype was detected a few times. This may be a read error, as it is one base from a much larger clone. The chain recombines TRBV28 with TRBJ1-6; 8 bases match TRBD1. The CDR3 runs to 15 residues. Germline V gene lookup returns CDR1 MDHEN and CDR2 SYDVKM. The CDR3 loop is CASSFPGQGYSHLHF. DNA for the CDR3: TGTGCCAGCAGTTTCCCCGGACAGGGCTACTCACACCTCCACTTT.

The chain has TRBV12-3 or TRBV12-4 and TRBJ2-7; the D call may be TRBD1 or TRBD2 (6 bases each). V gave up 6 bases and J gave up 3 bases, with 12 bases separating them. This CDR3 has 13 residues. This chain's CDR3 is CASRRDINYEQYF. The CDR3 nucleotides read TGTGCCAGCAGGCGGGACATAAACTACGAGCAGTACTTC.

The rearrangement uses TRBV6-2 or TRBV6-3 and TRBJ2-7; 7 nucleotides line up with TRBD2. Germline V lookup: CDR1 MNHEY, CDR2 SVGEGT. This CDR3 is 14 amino acids long. V was pared by 2 bases and J by 3 bases, with 4 bases of the junction left unmatched. CDR3 residues: CASSYGLGNYEQYF. DNA of the CDR3: TGTGCCAGCAGTTACGGACTAGGGAACTACGAGCAGTACTTC.